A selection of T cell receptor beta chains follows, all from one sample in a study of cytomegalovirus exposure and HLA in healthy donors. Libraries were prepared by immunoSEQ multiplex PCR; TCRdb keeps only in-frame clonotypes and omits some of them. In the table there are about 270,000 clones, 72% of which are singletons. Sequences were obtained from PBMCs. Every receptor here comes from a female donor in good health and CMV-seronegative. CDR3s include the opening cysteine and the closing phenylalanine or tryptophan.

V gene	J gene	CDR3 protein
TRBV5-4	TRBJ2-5	CASSINGQGGETQYF
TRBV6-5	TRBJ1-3	CASSYANTIYF
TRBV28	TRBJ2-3	CASSLQDTQYF
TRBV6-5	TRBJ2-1	CASSKRLAGGHEQFF
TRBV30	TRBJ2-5	CAWRVAGGGETQYF
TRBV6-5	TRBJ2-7	CASSRNGGLAGFF
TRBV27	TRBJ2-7	CASSLSGQSSYEQYF
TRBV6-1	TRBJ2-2	CASSTGLLGELFF
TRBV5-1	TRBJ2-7	CASSLGRTYEQYF
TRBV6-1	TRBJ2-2	CASILSESGKVFF
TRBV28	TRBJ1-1	CASSPGTKNTEAFF
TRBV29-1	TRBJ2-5	CSVIRSTSGGETQYF
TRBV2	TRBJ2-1	CASNPAGGNEQFF
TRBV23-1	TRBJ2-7	CASSLPIRDWQPYEQYF
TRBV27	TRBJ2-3	CASSLVVSDTQYF
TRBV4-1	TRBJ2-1	CASSQIDLITHNEQFF
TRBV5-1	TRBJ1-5	CASSLPGGNQPQHF
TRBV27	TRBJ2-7	CASSLSAQGYEQYF
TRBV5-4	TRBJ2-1	CASSLGGGDYNEQFF
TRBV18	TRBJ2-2	CASSPRLASDTGELFF
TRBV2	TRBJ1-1	CASSEVQKAFF
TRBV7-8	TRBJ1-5	CASSFTRDSYSNQPQHF
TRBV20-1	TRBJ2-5	CSATGRETQYF
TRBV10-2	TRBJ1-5	CASSGRTGSPNQPQHF
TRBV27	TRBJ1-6	CASSSRGRLDNSPLHF
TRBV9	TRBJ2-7	CASSVHPGLVGYEQYF
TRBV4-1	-	CASSQDLPSGRYEQYF